A single sample gave rise to the 13 T cell receptor beta chains below, sequenced in a study of blood T cell repertoires in COVID-19. Profiled with immunoSEQ multiplex PCR; TCRdb holds only in-frame clones, not every one. The sample includes approximately 150,000 clones, over 80% of them seen just once. The specimen sequenced was peripheral blood. Receptors originate from a man in his forties or fifties who had recovered from COVID-19.

The chain recombines TRBV5-4 with TRBJ1-2; 7 bases map to TRBD1. CDR1 and CDR2 from the germline V gene are SGHNT and YYREEE (reference sequence). Germline trimming cut 1 base from V and 7 bases from J; bases unmatched to any gene: 7. This CDR3 has 14 amino acids. The CDR3 protein is CASSLRRGQGGYTF. CDR3 DNA sequence: TGTGCCAGCAGCTTGCGTAGGGGGCAGGGTGGCTACACCTTC. Drawing the rest from reference TRBV5-4 and TRBJ1-2, the complete variable domain is ETGVTQSPTHLIKTRGQQVTLRCSSQSGHNTVSWYQQALGQGPQFIFQYYREEENGRGNFPPRFSGLQFPNYSSELNVNALELDDSALYLCASSLRRGQGGYTFGSGTRLTVV.

The J gene is TRBJ2-2, the V gene TRBV10-1, with D possibly being TRBD1 (6 bases). Trimming removed 6 bases from V and 3 bases from J, with 20 bases in between. This CDR3 has 17 amino acids. CDR1 is WNHNN and CDR2 is SYGVQD in the germline V gene (reference sequence). The CDR3 here is CASSLKPGDRHTGELFF. The CDR3 region has the DNA TGCGCCAGCAGCCTTAAACCAGGGGATAGACACACCGGGGAGCTGTTTTTT.

This chain links TRBV18 with TRBJ1-3; D ambiguous. CDR3 length: 16 residues. Trimming left V 2 bases short and J 0 bases short, with 11 bases between. Germline V gives CDR1 KGHSH, CDR2 LQKENI. The CDR3: CASSPKQISSGNTIYF. CDR3 in DNA: TGTGCCAGCTCACCAAAACAGATCAGCTCTGGAAACACCATATATTTT.

The rearrangement joins TRBV10-3 to TRBJ1-1; D may be TRBD1 (5 bases). CDR1 ENHRY and CDR2 SYGVKD come from the germline V gene. CDR3 length: 15 amino acids. With 0 bases removed from V and 0 bases from J, the gap between germline ends came to 8 bases. The CDR3 DNA sequence: TGTGCCATCAGTGAGTCTGTGACAGTGAACACTGAAGCTTTCTTT. This translates into CAISESVTVNTEAFF.

The chain recombines TRBV12-5 with TRBJ2-4, with D possibly matching TRBD2 (6 bases). The length of the CDR3 is 18 residues. Germline-derived CDR1 and CDR2 are LGHNT and FRNRAP. V was trimmed by 3 bases and J by 0 bases, leaving 18 bases between them. CDR3 amino acids: CASGFGGLTRLAKNIQYF. The CDR3 DNA follows: TGTGCTAGTGGTTTCGGGGGACTCACGAGATTAGCCAAAAACATTCAGTACTTC. Together with reference TRBV12-5 and TRBJ2-4, the CDR3 gives the full variable domain: DARVTQTPRHKVTEMGQEVTMRCQPILGHNTVFWYRQTMMQGLELLAYFRNRAPLDDSGMPKDRFSAEMPDATLATLKIQPSEPRDSAVYFCASGFGGLTRLAKNIQYFGAGTRLSVL.

The chain carries TRBV4-3 and TRBJ1-1; D is unresolved. This CDR3 comprises 15 residues. Germline V lookup: CDR1 LGHNA, CDR2 YSLEER. Trimming cost V 5 bases and J 7 bases, with 20 bases left between them. The CDR3 DNA follows: TGCGCCAGCAGCGGAGTGAGGGAGGGCCGTTTTGAAGCTTTCTTT. Its translation is CASSGVREGRFEAFF.

The J gene is TRBJ1-1, the V gene TRBV6-1, with D possibly matching TRBD1 (5 bases). Germline lookup yields CDR1 MNHNS and CDR2 SASEGT. This CDR3 is built from 15 residues. V lost 1 base to trimming and J lost 5 bases, with 14 bases between them. The CDR3 sequence: CASSEVHNRGTEAFF. The CDR3 nucleotides read TGTGCCAGCAGTGAAGTTCACAACCGGGGGACTGAAGCTTTCTTT.

This clone is hyperexpanded (1% or more). The genes are TRBV9 and TRBJ2-1; D uncertain. Germline-derived CDR1 and CDR2 are SGDLS and YYNGEE. The CDR3 length is 13 residues. Trimming shortened V by 4 bases and J by 8 bases, and 13 bases separated the two germline ends. The CDR3 coding sequence is TGTGCCAGCAGCCCCTCAGTGTCCTATGAGCAGTTCTTC. Translation gives CASSPSVSYEQFF.

This rearrangement joins TRBV19 to TRBJ2-5; 8 bases are shared with TRBD1. The CDR3 length is 12 residues. Germline lookup yields CDR1 LNHDA and CDR2 SQIVND (reference sequence). J gave up 5 bases and V 6 bases, and 2 bases lay outside the gene matches. The CDR3 DNA sequence: TGTGCCAGTAGCAGACAGGGGGAGACCCAGTACTTC. As protein: CASSRQGETQYF.

This sequence joins TRBV10-3 and TRBJ2-7, with D possibly being TRBD1 (5 bases). V dropped 6 bases and J dropped 0 bases, with 6 bases sitting between them. CDR1 is ENHRY, CDR2 SYGVKD, per germline. The CDR3 contains 12 residues. Here the CDR3 reads CAISRDSYEQYF. In DNA, the CDR3 is TGTGCCATCAGCAGGGACTCCTACGAGCAGTACTTC.

The genes are TRBV19 and TRBJ1-5; D call uncertain. The CDR3 totals 13 residues. Trimming cost V 6 bases and J 3 bases, with 9 bases left between them. The germline CDR1 and CDR2 sequences are LNHDA and SQIVND (reference sequence). In DNA, the CDR3 is TGTGCCAGTAGAACAGAACTCAATCAGCCCCAGCATTTT. Translated: CASRTELNQPQHF.

This chain joins TRBV19 and TRBJ2-1; D remains ambiguous. The germline V gene encodes CDR1 LNHDA and CDR2 SQIVND (reference sequence). CDR3 size: 17 residues. The ends were cut back, 3 bases at V and 0 bases at J, with 15 bases in the middle. In DNA form, the CDR3 reads TGTGCCAGTAGTATCACTGGAGCCCAGAGCTCCTACAATGAGCAGTTCTTC. It is translated as CASSITGAQSSYNEQFF.

V is TRBV12-3 or TRBV12-4 and J is TRBJ1-2; D is perhaps TRBD1 (5 bases). V was cut by 4 bases and J by 4 bases, with 10 bases left in between. The CDR3 spans 13 residues. The CDR3 sequence is CASSSGSRYGYTF. The CDR3 region has the DNA TGTGCCAGCAGTTCAGGGTCCCGCTATGGCTACACCTTC.